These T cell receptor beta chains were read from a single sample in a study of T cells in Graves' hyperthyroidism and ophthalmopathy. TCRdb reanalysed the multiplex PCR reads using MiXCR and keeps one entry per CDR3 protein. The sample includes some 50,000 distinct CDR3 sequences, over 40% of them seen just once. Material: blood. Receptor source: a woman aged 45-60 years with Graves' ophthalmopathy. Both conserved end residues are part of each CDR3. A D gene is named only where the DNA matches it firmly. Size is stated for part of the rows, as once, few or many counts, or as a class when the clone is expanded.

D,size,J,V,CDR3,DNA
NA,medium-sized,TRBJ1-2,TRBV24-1,CATSDSGRVGYTF,TGTGCCACCAGTGATTCTGGCAGGGTGGGCTACACCTTC
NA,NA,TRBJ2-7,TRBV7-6,CASSSGPNYEQYF,TGTGCCAGCAGCTCCGGGCCCAACTACGAGCAGTACTTC
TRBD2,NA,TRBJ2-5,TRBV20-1,CSARLAANEETQYF,TGCAGTGCTAGGCTAGCGGCGAACGAAGAGACCCAGTACTTC
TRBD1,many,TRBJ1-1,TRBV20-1,CSVPRDRGTEAFF,TGCAGTGTGCCCCGGGACAGGGGAACTGAAGCTTTCTTT
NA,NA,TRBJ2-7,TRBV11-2,CASSPTDILAYEQYF,TGTGCCAGCAGCCCTACAGACATCCTTGCCTACGAGCAGTACTTC
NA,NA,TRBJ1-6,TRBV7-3,CASSPGLAGDTNNSPLHF,TGTGCCAGCAGCCCAGGACTAGCGGGAGACACCAATAATTCACCCCTCCACTTT
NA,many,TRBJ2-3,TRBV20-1,CSASRDSGSRDTQYF,TGCAGTGCTAGTCGGGATAGTGGGAGCCGGGATACGCAGTATTTT
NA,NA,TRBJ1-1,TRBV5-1,CASSPGDRNPEAFF,TGCGCCAGCAGCCCAGGGGATCGGAACCCCGAAGCGTTCTTT
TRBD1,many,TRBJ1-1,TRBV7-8,CASRKPGGTEAFF,TGTGCCAGCAGAAAACCAGGGGGGACTGAAGCTTTCTTT
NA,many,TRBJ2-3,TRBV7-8,CASSLGSTATYTQYF,TGTGCCAGCAGCTTAGGCTCAACAGCGACATATACGCAGTATTTT
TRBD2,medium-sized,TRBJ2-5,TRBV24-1,CATSATSGQETQYF,TGTGCCACCAGTGCTACTAGCGGACAAGAGACCCAGTACTTC
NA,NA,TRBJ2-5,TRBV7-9,CASSPGDTRETQYF,TGTGCCAGCAGCCCAGGGGACACCAGAGAGACCCAGTACTTC
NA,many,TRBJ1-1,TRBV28,CASSFRRNTEAFF,TGTGCCAGCAGTTTTCGCAGGAACACTGAAGCTTTCTTT
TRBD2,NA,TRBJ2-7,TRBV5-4,CASSLGSGSYEQYF,TGTGCCAGCAGCTTAGGTAGCGGGTCCTACGAGCAGTACTTC
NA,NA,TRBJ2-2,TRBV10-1,CAGLELFF,TGCGCCGGACTGGAGCTGTTTTTT
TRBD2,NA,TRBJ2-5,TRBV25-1,CASSEYGGSGTQYF,TGTGCCAGCAGTGAATACGGCGGGAGTGGGACCCAGTACTTC
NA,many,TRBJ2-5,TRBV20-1,CSARLGLTQYF,TGCAGTGCTAGACTTGGTTTGACCCAGTACTTC
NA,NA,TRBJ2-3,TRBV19,CASSGDGGRSTDTQYF,TGTGCCAGTAGTGGGGACGGGGGACGTTCCACAGATACGCAGTATTTT
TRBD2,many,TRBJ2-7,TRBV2,CASSGVELAGDEQYF,TGTGCCAGCAGTGGGGTGGAACTAGCGGGAGACGAGCAGTACTTC
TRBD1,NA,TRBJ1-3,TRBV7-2,CASSLSAGGSSSGNTIYF,TGTGCCAGCAGCTTATCGGCAGGGGGCTCAAGCTCTGGAAACACCATATATTTT
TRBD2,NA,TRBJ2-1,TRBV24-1,CATSDTSGGNRNEQFF,TGTGCCACCAGTGATACTAGCGGGGGCAATAGGAATGAGCAGTTCTTC
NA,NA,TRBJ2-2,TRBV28,CASARGDTNTGELFF,TGTGCCAGCGCCCGGGGGGACACAAACACCGGGGAGCTGTTTTTT
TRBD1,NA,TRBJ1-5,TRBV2,CASVTGEGQPQHF,TGTGCCAGCGTTACAGGGGAGGGTCAGCCCCAGCATTTT
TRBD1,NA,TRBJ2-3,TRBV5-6,CASSLKTGGGGTDAQYF,TGTGCCAGCAGCTTGAAGACAGGGGGAGGGGGCACAGATGCGCAGTATTTT
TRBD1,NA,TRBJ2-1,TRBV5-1,CASSLAGGGQGEQFF,TGCGCCAGCAGCTTGGCCGGTGGGGGACAGGGGGAGCAGTTCTTC
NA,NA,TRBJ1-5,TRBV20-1,CSARGTENQPQHF,TGCAGTGCTAGAGGGACAGAGAATCAGCCCCAGCATTTT
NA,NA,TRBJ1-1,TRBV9,CASSQSSSRRGTEAFF,TGTGCCAGCAGCCAATCCTCGTCTCGGAGAGGGACTGAAGCTTTCTTT
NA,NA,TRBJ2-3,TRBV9,CASRAGVDSTDTQYF,TGTGCCAGCCGCGCAGGGGTCGATAGCACAGATACGCAGTATTTT
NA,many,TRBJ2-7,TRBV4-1,CASSQGAGLTYEQYF,TGCGCCAGCAGCCAGGGGGCGGGACTCACCTACGAGCAGTACTTC
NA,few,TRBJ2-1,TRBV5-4,CASSLATRTRGEQFF,TGTGCCAGCAGCTTGGCCACGAGGACTCGGGGTGAGCAGTTCTTC
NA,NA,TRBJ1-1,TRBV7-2,CASSQDRNTEAFF,TGTGCCAGCAGCCAAGACAGGAACACTGAAGCTTTCTTT
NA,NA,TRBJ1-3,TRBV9,CASSEGTPSSGNTIYF,TGTGCCAGCAGCGAGGGGACACCGAGCTCTGGAAACACCATATATTTT
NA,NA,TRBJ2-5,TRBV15,CATSRAVRGDQPQYF,TGTGCCACCAGCAGAGCTGTTAGGGGGGATCAGCCCCAGTACTTC
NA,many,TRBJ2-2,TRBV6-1,CASAGPNTGELFF,TGTGCCAGTGCAGGGCCAAACACCGGGGAGCTGTTTTTT
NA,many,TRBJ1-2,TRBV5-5,CASSLEGWAGYTF,TGTGCCAGCAGCTTGGAGGGTTGGGCCGGCTACACCTTC
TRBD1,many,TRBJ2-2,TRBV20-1,CSAYRDRDTGELFF,TGCAGTGCGTACCGGGACAGGGACACCGGGGAGCTGTTTTTT
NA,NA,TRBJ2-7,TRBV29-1,CSVDPGTQADGSYEQYF,TGCAGCGTTGATCCCGGGACGCAAGCCGACGGGTCCTACGAGCAGTACTTC
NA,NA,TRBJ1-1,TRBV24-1,CATSDLGGGTEAFF,TGTGCCACCAGTGATTTGGGGGGGGGAACTGAAGCTTTCTTT
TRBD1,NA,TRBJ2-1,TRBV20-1,CSAPTGTIDGQLF,TGCAGTGCACCGACAGGGACGATCGATGGGCAGCTCTTC
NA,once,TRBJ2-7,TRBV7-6,CASSPTGTSYEQYF,TGTGCCAGCAGCCCCACGGGGACATCCTACGAGCAGTACTTC
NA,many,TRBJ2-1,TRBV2,CASRLSGNNEQFF,TGTGCCAGCAGACTCAGCGGAAACAATGAGCAGTTCTTC
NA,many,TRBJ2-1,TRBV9,CASSVESLYNEQFF,TGTGCCAGCAGCGTGGAGTCACTATACAATGAGCAGTTCTTC
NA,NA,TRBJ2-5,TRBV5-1,CASSPGVAEETQYF,TGCGCCAGCAGCCCCGGGGTAGCGGAAGAGACCCAGTACTTC
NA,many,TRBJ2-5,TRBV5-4,CASSLRGSVETQYF,TGTGCCAGCAGCTTGCGGGGATCCGTAGAGACCCAGTACTTC
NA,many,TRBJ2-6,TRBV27,CATRFSGANVLTF,TGTGCCACCCGATTCTCTGGGGCCAACGTCCTGACTTTC
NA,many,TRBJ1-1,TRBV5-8,CASSLALNTEAFF,TGTGCCAGCAGCTTGGCGCTGAACACTGAAGCTTTCTTT
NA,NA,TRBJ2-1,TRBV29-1,CSLVGGNEQFF,TGCAGCTTGGTGGGGGGCAATGAGCAGTTCTTC
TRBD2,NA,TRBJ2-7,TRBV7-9,CASSFTGTSVAYEQYF,TGTGCCAGCAGCTTCACCGGGACTAGCGTCGCCTACGAGCAGTACTTC
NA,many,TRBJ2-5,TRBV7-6,CASSYSRLAGQETQYF,TGTGCCAGCAGCTATTCCCGTCTTGCAGGACAAGAGACCCAGTACTTC
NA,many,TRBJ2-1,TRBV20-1,CSADGATNSYNEQFF,TGCAGTGCCGATGGAGCGACCAACTCCTACAATGAGCAGTTCTTC